This entry describes one TCR beta chain. The clone's antigen remains unknown. No much larger clonotype is one base removed from it; base qualities were not supplied. The entry originates in a study of T cell clones after liver transplantation (dated by TCRdb to the late 2010s). With respect to the entire study: The samples were obtained from ITN030ST, a randomized trial that attempted immunosuppression withdrawal within 2 years after liver transplantation. Donor-reactive T cell clones were identified using TCRbeta sequencing after a pre-transplant mixed lymphocyte reaction and were then followed in post-transplant blood. Third party-reactive TCRbeta sequences were also identified from pre-transplant MLRs to serve as an antigen-independent comparator for donor-reactive sequences. Three of the eight recipients were HCV-positive; the others were transplanted for non-autoimmune, non-viral indications. Until randomization at 12-24 months post-transplant, subjects were given standard immunosuppression, with no induction therapy. Tolerance was defined as complete withdrawal of immunosuppression for at least one year without a rise in liver enzymes beyond twice the upper limit of normal. Blood samples were taken pre-transplant, pre-randomization before withdrawal, and post-randomization after full withdrawal or failed withdrawal. Of the 8 liver transplant recipients making up the studied cohort, 3 were classified as tolerant and 5 as non-tolerant.

The time point tag for this specimen amounts to: pre-transplant. Unstimulated PBMCs, after thawing, were stained for CD3, CD4 and CD8 and then FACS-sorted into CD3+CD4+ and CD3+CD8+ populations. All 8 studied subjects were randomized to withdrawal of immunosuppression. Genomic DNA was isolated with the Qiagen DNeasy Blood and Tissue Kit. High-throughput TCRbeta CDR3 sequencing of frozen genomic DNA was performed by immunoSEQ, with PCR amplification, mapping, bias correction and internal controls included. The authors' analysis ran thus. Only productive rearrangements were retained, with each unique TCRbeta sequence defined by its CDR3 nucleotide sequence together with its V and J gene. For a sequence to be called donor-reactive, it needed a frequency of at least 0.01% and at least 5-fold expansion in CFSE-low cells compared with unstimulated pre-transplant cells. Minimum frequency thresholds were set for each subject based on the unstimulated sample with the lowest template count, ensuring at least 90% detection power. Jensen-Shannon divergence between the top 1000 TCRbeta sequences post-transplant and pre-transplant was used to measure repertoire turnover. Changes in detection of donor-reactive sequences were tested with two-sided Fisher's exact tests. Entries here come from immuneACCESS through TCRdb and include only in-frame sequences with V and J called. Some clones fail to appear in such tables; in the studies checked, an unresolved V gene covers under half of the shortfall, and the cause of the remainder is unknown. Clone size and V and J calls were adopted from that table, with D and trimming inferred from the DNA. In this sample the table shows roughly 100,000 clones, around four fifths of which occur a single time. The ten biggest clones cover approximately 0.99% of the sample.

Trimmed from V: 4 bases; trimmed from J: 2 bases; junction bases lacking a gene match: 4. Spanning cysteine to phenylalanine, the CDR3 consists of 14 amino acids. The kept DNA is CDR3 alone, 42 bases in frame from the first base. CDR1 and CDR2, looked up from the germline V gene (reference sequence), are MNHNY and SVGAGI. General conclusions and limits of the study: In a couple of subjects, low numbers of available donor cells limited the measurable donor-reactive repertoire. When repertoire turnover was accounted for, significantly reduced detection of donor-reactive sequences was found in 7 of 8 subjects for CD4 and in 8 of 8 subjects for CD8. Donor-reactive sequences decreased more than third party-reactive sequences, which suggests partial antigen-specific deletion that was not related to withdrawal success. In most of the 8 subjects, regardless of tolerance or HCV status, circulating donor-reactive CD4 TCRbeta sequences dropped significantly post-transplant. Since no allograft tissue specimens were available, donor-reactive T cells may have migrated into the graft instead of being deleted. Conclusions were preliminary, limited by small, heterogeneous patient numbers and non-standardized post-transplant time points.

The sample in question was CD4+ T cells from blood, obtained before liver transplant. The rearranged chain carries TRBV6-6 and TRBJ2-7; 8 bases in the junction line up with TRBD1. The source of this sequence is a human donor who received a liver transplant. The CDR3 region: CASSSGTGPYEQYF. The base sequence is TGTGCCAGCAGTTCCGGGACAGGACCCTACGAGCAGTACTTC.